One sample yielded the 24 T cell receptor beta chains listed below, sequenced in a study of shared clonotypes between healthy human individuals. Here immunoSEQ multiplex PCR was the method, and the copy in TCRdb shows in-frame clones only, minus some. Here the sample spans around 1.9 million clones, 90% to 95% being singletons. CD45RO-negative CD8 cells positively selected for CCR7 made up the naive population, which excluded terminally differentiated effector memory CD45RA+ cells. Sequencing was performed on naive CD8+ T cells from PBMCs. The source is a man aged 18 to 30 in good health. Some clones in this sample may be carry-over from other donors' samples.

This clone was seen a single time. Other DNA sequences in this specimen translate into the identical CDR3. This chain links TRBV11-2 with TRBJ1-1; no clear D. Germline-derived CDR1 and CDR2 are SGHAT and FQNNGV. The length of the CDR3 is 13 residues. Trimming stripped 2 bases from V and 1 base from J, with 5 bases between. The CDR3 DNA follows: TGTGCCAGCAGCTTAACTGGGAACACTGAAGCTTTCTTT. Its translation is CASSLTGNTEAFF.

DNA of the CDR3: TGTGCCAGCAGTTTATTGGCTAGCGGGGGTTCCTACAATGAGCAGTTCTTC. Translated: CASSLLASGGSYNEQFF. The chain is built from TRBV27 and TRBJ2-1; 10 nucleotides align to TRBD2. The CDR3 has 17 amino acids. Per germline, CDR1 MNHEY and CDR2 SMNVEV (reference sequence). The junction had 4 bases not matched to a gene; V was cut back by 1 base and J by 1 base.

The V gene is TRBV5-1, the J gene TRBJ2-1; D unresolved. Trimming shortened V by 1 base and J by 5 bases, and 16 bases separated the two germline ends. Per the germline V gene, CDR1 is SGHRS and CDR2 is YFSETQ. This CDR3 comprises 16 residues. CDR3 protein: CASSLSSAPRNNEQFF. CDR3 nucleotide sequence: TGCGCCAGCAGCTTGAGTTCCGCGCCTCGAAACAATGAGCAGTTCTTC.

The chain combines TRBV7-9 with TRBJ2-7; tentative D call: TRBD1 (5 bases). CDR3 length: 16 amino acids. The V gene's germline CDR1 is SEHNR and CDR2 FQNEAQ (reference sequence). Trimming took 4 bases from V and 2 from J, leaving 18 bases between them. CDR3 nucleotide sequence: TGTGCCAGCAGCTCCCCTTGGGGCATCTCCACCTACGAGCAGTACTTC. This encodes CASSSPWGISTYEQYF.

V and J are TRBV11-2 and TRBJ1-2, with D tentatively TRBD1 (6 bases). CDR3 length equals 15 residues. V lost 0 bases to trimming and J lost 5 bases, with 13 bases between them. Looked up from germline, CDR1 is SGHAT and CDR2 is FQNNGV. DNA of the CDR3: TGTGCCAGCAGCTTAGATCACGGGGGCTGGTATGGCTACACCTTC. Translating gives CASSLDHGGWYGYTF.

This clone was recorded only once. Other DNA sequences from this sample encode an identical CDR3 as well. This rearrangement joins TRBV9 to TRBJ2-7; D possibly uses TRBD1 or TRBD2 (5 bases each). The CDR3 contains 12 residues. Trimming left V 4 bases short and J 7 bases short, with 12 bases between. Germline CDR1 SGDLS, CDR2 YYNGEE. The CDR3 coding sequence is TGTGCCAGCAGCCCCCGGGGCGGGGAGCAGTACTTC. Amino acid sequence: CASSPRGGEQYF.

V is TRBV9 and J is TRBJ2-7, with D perhaps matching TRBD1 (6 bases). CDR1 and CDR2 from the germline V gene are SGDLS and YYNGEE. This CDR3 is built from 14 residues. V was pared by 7 bases and J by 0 bases, with 14 bases between. The CDR3 nucleotides read TGTGCCAGCGCCGTCGCAGGGGACTCCTACGAGCAGTACTTC. Translated: CASAVAGDSYEQYF.

The chain couples TRBV5-8 to TRBJ1-3; D might be TRBD1 (5 bases). V dropped 4 bases and J dropped 5 bases, with 13 bases sitting between them. Looked up from germline, CDR1 is SGHTS and CDR2 is YDEGEE. The CDR3 is made up of 14 amino acids. The CDR3 region has the DNA TGTGCCAGCAGCCCGGGACGGGGACGAAACACCATATATTTT. Translating it yields CASSPGRGRNTIYF.

The chain couples TRBV5-1 to TRBJ2-7, with TRBD1 matching 7 bases. Per the germline V gene, CDR1 is SGHRS and CDR2 is YFSETQ. J gave up 4 bases and V 4 bases, and 20 bases lay outside the gene matches. The CDR3 consists of 18 residues. CDR3 sequence (DNA): TGCGCCAGCAGCAAACTCCTGGACAGGTCTCTCTTATATTACGAGCAGTACTTC. This translates into CASSKLLDRSLLYYEQYF.

V and J are TRBV11-2 and TRBJ1-3; a weak D match, TRBD1 (6 bases). Germline CDR1 SGHAT, CDR2 FQNNGV. The V end lost 0 bases, the J end lost 0 bases, and 21 bases lay between the germline ends. The CDR3 totals 20 residues. This CDR3 reads CASSLDAKGGGLSSGNTIYF. DNA for the CDR3: TGTGCCAGCAGCTTAGACGCGAAAGGAGGGGGGCTCTCCTCTGGAAACACCATATATTTT. Complete variable domain (other parts from reference TRBV11-2 and TRBJ1-3): EAGVAQSPRYKIIEKRQSVAFWCNPISGHATLYWYQQILGQGPKLLIQFQNNGVVDDSQLPKDRFSAERLKGVDSTLKIQPAKLEDSAVYLCASSLDAKGGGLSSGNTIYFGEGSWLTVV.

In the case of this clone: This sample also contains other DNA sequences that code for the same CDR3. The chain joins TRBV7-8 to TRBJ2-7; 8 nucleotides agree with TRBD2. Unmatched junction bases numbered 2, after V lost 1 base and J lost 6 bases. The CDR3 runs to 13 residues. Germline assignment: CDR1 SGHVS and CDR2 FQNEAQ. The CDR3 is CASSLDRGGEQYF. CDR3 nucleotides: TGTGCCAGCAGCTTAGACCGGGGGGGCGAGCAGTACTTC.

The chain carries TRBV11-2 and TRBJ2-3; 8 positions match TRBD2. This CDR3 has 16 amino acids. J lost 1 base, V lost 3 bases, and 6 bases had no gene match. Germline V gene sequence: CDR1 SGHAT, CDR2 FQNNGV. CDR3 sequence reads: CASSFQREMGTDTQYF. Here the CDR3 DNA reads TGTGCCAGCAGCTTTCAGCGGGAGATGGGCACAGATACGCAGTATTTT.

The rearrangement uses TRBV10-3 and TRBJ2-5; 8 bases align to TRBD1. This CDR3 is built from 14 residues. Trimming took 6 bases from V and 3 from J; bases not matched to a gene: 6. Germline CDR1 ENHRY, CDR2 SYGVKD. The CDR3 loop is CAISDMTGEETQYF. The CDR3 DNA sequence: TGTGCCATCAGCGATATGACAGGGGAAGAGACCCAGTACTTC.

As regards this clone: Other DNA variants within this sample encode the same CDR3. This chain uses TRBV6-1 with TRBJ1-3; no firm D call. CDR3 length: 14 residues. Deletions cut 6 bases from V and 1 base from J, with 10 bases between. Germline V gene data show CDR1 as MNHNS and CDR2 as SASEGT. The CDR3 is CASSETGSGNTIYF. The CDR3 DNA is TGTGCCAGCAGCGAGACGGGTTCTGGAAACACCATATATTTT.

The chain has TRBV27 and TRBJ2-5; D perhaps matches TRBD1 (6 bases). This CDR3 is 16 amino acids long. Deletions cut 5 bases from V and 4 bases from J, with 20 bases between. CDR1 is MNHEY and CDR2 is SMNVEV in the germline V gene (reference sequence). CDR3 residues: CASSQLNSGVGETQYF. In DNA form, the CDR3 reads TGTGCCAGCAGTCAACTCAATTCAGGGGTTGGAGAGACCCAGTACTTC.

V and J are TRBV9 and TRBJ2-3; no firm D call. V gave up 2 bases and J gave up 0 bases, with 13 bases separating them. Germline V CDR1 and CDR2: SGDLS, YYNGEE. The CDR3 sequence is 16 residues long. CDR3 in DNA: TGTGCCAGCAGCGTTAATCAAGCGCCGAGCACAGATACGCAGTATTTT. Protein product: CASSVNQAPSTDTQYF.

V is TRBV27 and J is TRBJ1-2; D is undetermined. The length of the CDR3 is 14 residues. Germline V CDR1 and CDR2: MNHEY, SMNVEV (reference sequence). Between the trimmed V and J ends, which lost 2 bases and 3 bases, there was a span of 10 bases. CDR3 DNA sequence: TGTGCCAGCAGTTTAACGGCGTCTCACTATGGCTACACCTTC. This codes for CASSLTASHYGYTF.

V usage is TRBV13 and J usage is TRBJ1-1; D is unclear. Germline CDR1 and CDR2: PRHDT and FYEKMQ (reference sequence). V was clipped by 0 bases and J by 5 bases, with 10 bases between them. There are 14 residues in the CDR3. DNA of the CDR3: TGTGCCAGCAGCTTAGGGGGCGCGGAGACTGAAGCTTTCTTT. Translation: CASSLGGAETEAFF.

The V and J genes are TRBV6-1 and TRBJ2-3; the match to TRBD2 covers 10 bases. This CDR3 has 15 amino acids. V was pared by 8 bases and J by 0 bases, with 5 bases of the junction left unmatched. Germline CDR1 is MNHNS and CDR2 is SASEGT. The CDR3 sequence is CASGGLATSTDTQYF. The DNA for the CDR3 is TGTGCCAGCGGGGGACTAGCGACTAGCACAGATACGCAGTATTTT.

The CDR3 loop reads CASSPLAGGSGGEFF. CDR3 nucleotides: TGCGCCAGCAGCCCCCTCGCGGGAGGGTCGGGGGGGGAGTTCTTC. The chain is built from TRBV4-1 and TRBJ2-1; 9 bases align to TRBD2. Germline loops: CDR1 MGHRA, CDR2 YSYEKL. This CDR3 is 15 amino acids long. With V trimmed by 4 bases and J by 14 bases, 15 bases remained unmatched.

Notes on this clone: This same CDR3 is encoded by further DNA sequences in the sample. This rearrangement joins TRBV5-1 to TRBJ2-5; 10 bases line up with TRBD2. The CDR3 extends over 15 amino acids. The germline V gene has CDR1 SGHRS and CDR2 YFSETQ. V lost 3 bases and J lost 4; bases outside the gene matches: 6. The CDR3 sequence: CASSSSSGSGETQYF. Written as DNA, the CDR3 is TGCGCCAGCAGCTCCTCTAGCGGGAGCGGAGAGACCCAGTACTTC.

This chain connects TRBV25-1 to TRBJ1-2, with D unresolved. Trimming stripped 2 bases from V and 4 bases from J, with 8 bases between. The CDR3 extends over 13 amino acids. Germline V CDR1 and CDR2: MGHDK, SYGVNS. CDR3 sequence reads: CASSEAGSYGYTF. The CDR3 coding sequence is TGTGCCAGCAGTGAAGCCGGCAGCTATGGCTACACCTTC.

The chain employs TRBV4-1 and TRBJ2-3; D is unclear. CDR1 is MGHRA and CDR2 is YSYEKL in the germline V gene. Trimming took off 4 bases at V and 0 bases at J, with 8 bases between the two ends. There are 14 residues in the CDR3. Here the CDR3 DNA reads TGCGCCAGCAGCCCGTACTTGAGCACAGATACGCAGTATTTT. It translates to CASSPYLSTDTQYF.

The genes are TRBV4-1 and TRBJ2-1; 12 nucleotides agree with TRBD1. The V and J ends lost 4 bases and 9 bases, in that order; junction bases with no gene match: 4. The CDR3 covers 14 residues. Germline V gene sequence: CDR1 MGHRA, CDR2 YSYEKL. CDR3 coding DNA: TGCGCCAGCAGCCCGGGGACAGGGGGCTTTGAGCAGTTCTTC. Encoded protein: CASSPGTGGFEQFF.